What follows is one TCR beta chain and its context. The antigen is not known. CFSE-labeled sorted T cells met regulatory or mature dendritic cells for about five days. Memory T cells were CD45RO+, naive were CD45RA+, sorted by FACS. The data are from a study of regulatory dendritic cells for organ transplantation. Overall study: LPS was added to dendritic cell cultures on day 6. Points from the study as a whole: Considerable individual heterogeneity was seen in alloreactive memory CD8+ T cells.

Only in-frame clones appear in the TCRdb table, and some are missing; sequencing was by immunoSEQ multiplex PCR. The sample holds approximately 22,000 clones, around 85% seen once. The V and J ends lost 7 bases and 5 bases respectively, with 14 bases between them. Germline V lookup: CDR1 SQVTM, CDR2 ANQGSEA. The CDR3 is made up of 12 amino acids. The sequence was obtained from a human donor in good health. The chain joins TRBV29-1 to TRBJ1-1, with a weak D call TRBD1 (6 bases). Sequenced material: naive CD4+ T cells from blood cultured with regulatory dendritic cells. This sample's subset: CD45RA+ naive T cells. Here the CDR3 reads CSAGQGGTEAFF. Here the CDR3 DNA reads TGCAGCGCCGGACAAGGGGGGACTGAAGCTTTCTTT.